The 9 T cell receptor delta chains given below trace back to one sample, sequenced in a study of γδ T cells in repeated Plasmodium falciparum infection (dated by TCRdb to 2020 to 2022). Library preparation used multiplex PCR. The listed sequencing device is Illumina MiSeq. The public reads were reprocessed by TCRdb using CATT, and rows of matching DNA were later combined. Counted in this sample were around 46,000 delta-chain clones; approximately 1.5% of them appeared once. The leading ten clones occupy 8.6% of the sample. For bulk TCR repertoire analysis, Vgamma9/Vdelta2+ and Vdelta2-negative gammadelta T cell populations were isolated by flow sorting from peripheral blood mononuclear cells. Sequenced material: gamma-delta T cells from blood. These receptors came from a pool of human donors (malaria-infected and uninfected, not separated).

Concerning this clone: This probably arose from a read error, given a far larger clone one base away. Additional DNA sequences in this sample encode the identical CDR3. CDR3: CALGETLPLYWENKLIF. The DNA for the CDR3 is TGTGCTCTTGGGGAAACTCTCCCATTGTATTGGGAGAATAAACTCATCTTT. V and J are TRDV1 and TRDJ1, with D uncertain. The J gene was missing in TCRdb and was found by matching the end of the DNA to germline. The CDR3 runs to 17 residues. Trimming cost V 2 bases and J 6 bases, with 22 bases left between them. Looked up from germline, CDR1 is TSWWSYY and CDR2 is QGS.

This clone was observed a few times. The protein TCRdb gives is from a much larger clone and does not agree with this DNA's translation at residue 4, likely a read error; the protein shown here comes from the DNA. This chain uses TRDV1 with TRDJ1, with a weak D call TRDD3 (8 bases). The J gene, absent from TCRdb, was called here by matching the DNA to germline. The CDR3 consists of 30 residues. The germline gives CDR1 TSWWSYY, CDR2 QGS. In DNA form, the CDR3 reads TGTGCTCTTGAGGAACTTCCTTCCAACCATGGGGGATGCAAGTTTCCTACTGGTGGGTTGCGGGACCCGTACACCGATAAACTCATCTTT. Amino acid sequence: CALEELPSNHGGCKFPTGGLRDPYTDKLIF.

This clone occurred a few times. This DNA translates differently at residue 13 from the TCRdb protein, which is that of a much larger clone; a read error is likely, and the protein shown is the DNA's own translation. The rearrangement joins TRDV1 to TRDJ1; 7 bases match TRDD2. As TCRdb names no J gene, one was assigned here on the basis of a DNA match to germline. CDR1 and CDR2 (germline): TSWWSYY, QGS. This CDR3 has 21 residues. V shed 3 bases, J shed 4 bases, and the junction held 26 bases outside the gene matches. The CDR3 DNA reads as TGTGCTCTTGGGGAGGTATTCCTACCCTCAACGCTGAGGATCAATAGCGATAAACTCATCTTT. Its translation is CALGEVFLPSTLRINSDKLIF.

The table lists this clone with a few counts. It differs at one base from a far larger clone, so likely a read error. Other DNA variants within this sample encode the same CDR3. The V gene is TRDV1, the J gene TRDJ3; D may correspond to TRDD2 or TRDD3 (5 bases each). TCRdb is silent on the J gene; assignment here came from matching the DNA to germline. CDR1 is TSWWSYY and CDR2 is QGS in the germline V gene. This CDR3 has 16 amino acids. The CDR3 reads CALNLRHTWDTRQMFF. In DNA form, the CDR3 reads TGTGCTCTAAACCTACGGCACACCTGGGACACTCGACAGATGTTTTTC.

This clone was observed many times. The protein TCRdb gives is from a much larger clone and does not agree with this DNA's translation at residue 10, likely a read error; the protein shown here comes from the DNA. The chain employs TRDV1 and TRDJ1; 12 bases align to TRDD3. The J gene, absent from TCRdb, was called here by matching the DNA to germline. Per germline, CDR1 TSWWSYY and CDR2 QGS. The CDR3 consists of 20 residues. The J segment lost 3 bases and the V segment lost 5 bases, leaving 19 bases of the junction unmatched. The CDR3, as DNA: TGTGCTCTTGGGTACCCCGCCTTCCTCTACTGGGGGATACTACCCGATAAACTCATCTTT. This sequence encodes CALGYPAFLYWGILPDKLIF.

The chain combines TRDV1 with TRDJ1, with 12 positions matching TRDD3. TCRdb lists no J gene, so it was determined here by aligning the DNA to germline. The CDR3 extends over 26 amino acids. Germline assignment: CDR1 TSWWSYY and CDR2 QGS. J was trimmed by 1 base and V by 3 bases; bases with no gene match: 33. CDR3 sequence reads: CALGDRKAFLHLPYWGILARTDKLIF. As DNA, the CDR3 is TGTGCTCTTGGGGATCGCAAGGCCTTCCTACACCTTCCGTACTGGGGGATACTCGCACGCACCGATAAACTCATCTTT.

Only a few counts were recorded for this clone. The translation of this DNA and the TCRdb protein of a much larger clone differ at residue 5, probably owing to a read error; the protein shown here is translated from the DNA. The chain combines TRDV1 with TRDJ1; 9 bases map to TRDD2. TCRdb gives no J gene; it was assigned here by matching the DNA to germline. V lost 8 bases and J lost 1; bases outside the gene matches: 20. This CDR3 is 19 amino acids long. Germline values: CDR1 TSWWSYY, CDR2 QGS. The CDR3 DNA follows: TGTGCTCTTTGGGGACGGCCTTCCTACATTGGGGGCCCCACCGATAAACTCATCTTT. Protein sequence: CALWGRPSYIGGPTDKLIF.

V usage is TRDV1 and J usage is TRDJ1, with TRDD3 identical over 7 bases. TCRdb records no J gene; here it was assigned by comparing the DNA to germline. The CDR3 is made up of 20 amino acids. V shed 11 bases and J 0 bases; nucleotides not matched to a gene: 27. CDR1 is TSWWSYY, CDR2 QGS, per germline. The CDR3 DNA reads as TGTGCTATTAGCCCCCTGTCCTGGGGGTCCCACGGTTGGTACACCGATAAACTCATCTTT. Translation gives CAISPLSWGSHGWYTDKLIF.

This clone has at least ten counts. Compared with germline, one end of the junction differs, possibly owing to a read error. Additional DNA sequences in this sample encode the identical CDR3. The V and J genes are TRDV1 and TRDJ1, with 12 bases matching TRDD3. Germline CDR1 and CDR2: TSWWSYY and QGS. The CDR3 consists of 21 residues. The CDR3 sequence is CALGEPAFHWGIHFATDKLIF. As DNA, the CDR3 is TGTGCTCTCGGGGAACCGGCCTTCCACTGGGGGATACACTTTGCCACCGATAAACTCATCTTT.